The 13 T cell receptor beta chains given below trace back to one sample, sequenced in a study of Ad26.COV2.S vaccination and SARS-CoV-2 variants. Indicated treatment: roughly 19 received Ad26.COV2.S at low or high dose, single or two shots; 5 received placebo; per-sample allocation not given. At day 63 after the first vaccine or placebo injection, samples were drawn. The assay was immunoSEQ multiplex PCR, and TCRdb's table has in-frame clones only and misses some. The data contain around 340,000 clones, approximately 86% of them singletons. Specimen: peripheral blood, collected in a trial of Ad26.COV2.S vaccine versus placebo. These TCRs come from a person aged 18-60 years who received the Ad26.COV2.S COVID-19 vaccine or a placebo.

The V call is TRBV5-1, the J call TRBJ2-5; D remains unclear. In germline, CDR1 is SGHRS, CDR2 YFSETQ. V was trimmed by 4 bases and J by 2 bases, leaving 12 bases between them. This CDR3 has 14 residues. CDR3 residues: CASSLGWEQETQYF. As DNA, the CDR3 is TGCGCCAGCAGCCTAGGGTGGGAACAAGAGACCCAGTACTTC. The full variable domain, rest sourced from reference TRBV5-1 and TRBJ2-5, is KAGVTQTPRYLIKTRGQQVTLSCSPISGHRSVSWYQQTPGQGLQFLFEYFSETQRNKGNFPGRFSGRQFSNSRSEMNVSTLELGDSALYLCASSLGWEQETQYFGPGTRLLVL.

This clone occurred once. The rearrangement joins TRBV19 to TRBJ1-1; 8 nucleotides agree with TRBD1. V shed 5 bases, J shed 7 bases, and the junction held 15 bases outside the gene matches. The germline V gene encodes CDR1 LNHDA and CDR2 SQIVND (reference sequence). This CDR3 is 16 amino acids long. CDR3 amino acids: CASSDSQGASGIEAFF. CDR3 nucleotides: TGTGCCAGTAGTGACTCTCAGGGGGCGAGTGGGATTGAAGCTTTCTTT.

J is TRBJ2-3 and V is TRBV19, with 8 bases aligning to TRBD2. The CDR3 is 14 residues long. V shed 6 bases and J 2 bases; nucleotides not matched to a gene: 4. Germline assignment: CDR1 LNHDA and CDR2 SQIVND (reference sequence). The CDR3 loop reads CASRERGYTDTQYF. The CDR3 DNA reads TGTGCCAGTAGGGAGCGGGGGTACACAGATACGCAGTATTTT. Complete variable domain (other parts from reference TRBV19 and TRBJ2-3): DGGITQSPKYLFRKEGQNVTLSCEQNLNHDAMYWYRQDPGQGLRLIYYSQIVNDFQKGDIAEGYSVSREKKESFPLTVTSAQKNPTAFYLCASRERGYTDTQYFGPGTRLTVL.

The chain employs TRBV7-9 and TRBJ1-1, with D possibly matching TRBD1 (6 bases). The length of the CDR3 is 17 residues. Trimming took 5 bases from V and 0 from J, leaving 19 bases between them. The germline V gene encodes CDR1 SEHNR and CDR2 FQNEAQ (reference sequence). This CDR3 is CASSPGGGGYMNTEAFF. In DNA form, the CDR3 reads TGTGCCAGCAGCCCAGGAGGGGGGGGCTACATGAACACTGAAGCTTTCTTT.

The gene calls are TRBV28 and TRBJ2-3; TRBD2 matches at 9 bases. Trimming at V came to 2 bases and at J to 6 bases, leaving 9 bases not matched to a gene. The CDR3 runs to 16 residues. CDR1 is MDHEN and CDR2 is SYDVKM in the germline V gene. The CDR3 spells CASSLSAGGPLDTQYF. In DNA, the CDR3 is TGTGCCAGCAGTTTAAGTGCGGGAGGGCCTTTGGATACGCAGTATTTT.

The chain is built from TRBV7-9 and TRBJ2-2, with D maybe TRBD1 (6 bases). Germline lookup yields CDR1 SEHNR and CDR2 FQNEAQ (reference sequence). There are 17 residues in the CDR3. Trimming pared 5 bases from V and 0 bases from J, leaving 16 bases between. In DNA, the CDR3 is TGTGCCAGCAGCCAGCCCAGGGGTCGACCGAACACCGGGGAGCTGTTTTTT. Protein sequence: CASSQPRGRPNTGELFF.

This clone came up a few times. The chain is built from TRBV5-1 and TRBJ2-7; D unresolved. CDR3 length equals 16 residues. Trimming shortened V by 1 base and J by 1 base, and 15 bases separated the two germline ends. Per the germline V gene, CDR1 is SGHRS and CDR2 is YFSETQ. This CDR3 reads CASSLSVPSGSYEQYF. CDR3 coding DNA: TGCGCCAGCAGCTTGTCAGTGCCCTCAGGATCCTACGAGCAGTACTTC.

This chain uses TRBV7-8 with TRBJ2-7, with TRBD1 identical over 8 bases. This CDR3 region has 14 residues. V lost 6 bases and J lost 3; bases outside the gene matches: 7. The germline V gene has CDR1 SGHVS and CDR2 FQNEAQ. CDR3 DNA: TGTGCCAGCAGGAGCGAGACAGGGGACTACGAGCAGTACTTC. Its protein is CASRSETGDYEQYF.

The chain is built from TRBV9 and TRBJ2-7; tentative D call: TRBD2 (8 bases). This CDR3 has 20 amino acids. With 4 bases removed from V and 6 bases from J, the gap between germline ends came to 35 bases. Germline V gene sequence: CDR1 SGDLS, CDR2 YYNGEE. The CDR3 DNA sequence: TGTGCCAGCAGCCACCCGAGAGGGGGCGGGGGGCGCGTTGATCCATCCGAGCAGTACTTC. Its translation is CASSHPRGGGGRVDPSEQYF.

Comment on this clone: In the same sample, other DNA sequences code for this CDR3. The chain has TRBV24-1 and TRBJ1-2; D call uncertain. The CDR3 has 13 amino acids. Trimming took 1 base from V and 4 from J, leaving 6 bases between them. The germline V gene encodes CDR1 KGHDR and CDR2 SFDVKD. The CDR3 DNA is TGTGCCACCAGTGATTTTGAGGGCTATGGCTACACCTTC. It codes for CATSDFEGYGYTF.

The rearrangement links TRBV10-3 to TRBJ2-5; D is ambiguous. The germline V and J ends were trimmed by 0 bases and 5 bases, with 13 bases remaining between them. The CDR3 totals 15 residues. The germline V gene has CDR1 ENHRY and CDR2 SYGVKD. CDR3 protein: CAISESGQLGETQYF. DNA of the CDR3: TGTGCCATCAGTGAGTCAGGGCAGCTGGGGGAGACCCAGTACTTC.

This chain connects TRBV28 to TRBJ1-5; TRBD1 matches 8 bases. This CDR3 spans 16 amino acids. V was pared by 5 bases and J by 2 bases, with 8 bases of the junction left unmatched. Germline loops: CDR1 MDHEN, CDR2 SYDVKM. CDR3 sequence: CASSPSGGGRNQPQHF. In DNA, the CDR3 is TGTGCCAGCAGTCCCTCAGGGGGCGGGCGCAATCAGCCCCAGCATTTT.

The chain links TRBV30 to TRBJ1-1; D might be TRBD1 (5 bases). CDR1 is GTSNPN, CDR2 SVGIG, per germline (reference sequence). Trimming removed 5 bases at V and 1 base at J, with 11 bases between. This CDR3 is 13 amino acids long. The chain's CDR3 is CAWAGQWNTEAFF. In DNA, the CDR3 is TGTGCCTGGGCGGGGCAGTGGAACACTGAAGCTTTCTTT.